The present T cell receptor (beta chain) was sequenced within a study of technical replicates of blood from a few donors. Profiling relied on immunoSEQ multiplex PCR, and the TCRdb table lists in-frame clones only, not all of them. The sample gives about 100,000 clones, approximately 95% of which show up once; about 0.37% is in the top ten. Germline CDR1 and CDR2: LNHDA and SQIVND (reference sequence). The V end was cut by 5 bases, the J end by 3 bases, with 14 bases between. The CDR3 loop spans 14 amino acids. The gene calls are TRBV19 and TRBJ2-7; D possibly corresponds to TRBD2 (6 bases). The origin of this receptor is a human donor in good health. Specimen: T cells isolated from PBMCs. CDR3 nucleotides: TGTGCCAGTAGTCAGGGACTCATAAACTACGAGCAGTACTTC. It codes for CASSQGLINYEQYF.